This passage covers 24 T cell receptor beta chains from one sample sequenced in a study of human T cells and chemical hapten exposure. Time point noted: pre-sensitization, week 0. The treatment here: therapeutic diphenylcyclopropenone sensitization with weekly scalp DPC. TCRdb reprocessed the RACE reads via MiXCR and lists one record per CDR3 protein. This table holds about 260,000 distinct CDR3 sequences, more than 6.5% found once. The input for sequencing was whole blood, taken in connection with sensitization to the hapten diphenylcyclopropenone (DPC). The receptors were sampled from a woman aged 40 to 49 with alopecia areata. Some clones in this sample may be carry-over from other donors' samples.

This clonotype appeared many times. The CDR3, as DNA: TGCGCCAGCAGCCAAGATTTAGAGTCCTATGCTGGCTACACCTTC. It translates to CASSQDLESYAGYTF. The chain joins TRBV4-1 to TRBJ1-2; unclear D gene. Germline V gene data show CDR1 as MGHRA and CDR2 as YSYEKL. The CDR3 totals 15 residues. Trimming took off 0 bases at V and 7 bases at J, with 15 bases between the two ends.

This clonotype was recorded many times. Here the CDR3 DNA reads TGCAGCGTTGAATTGACAGGGTCGGATGGCTACACCTTC. Encoded protein: CSVELTGSDGYTF. This chain links TRBV29-1 with TRBJ1-2, with 7 positions matching TRBD1. The CDR3 sequence is 13 residues long. Germline assignment: CDR1 SQVTM and CDR2 ANQGSEA. V shed 2 bases, J shed 6 bases, and the junction held 6 bases outside the gene matches.

This clonotype was observed a few times. The chain combines TRBV7-9 with TRBJ2-3, with D perhaps being TRBD1 or TRBD2 (5 bases each). V lost 5 bases and J 9 bases, leaving 24 bases between the germline ends. Germline V gives CDR1 SEHNR, CDR2 FQNEAQ (reference sequence). This CDR3 has 16 amino acids. The CDR3 protein is CASSPRGWVVGSTQYF. CDR3 sequence (DNA): TGTGCCAGCAGCCCCCGGGGCTGGGTTGTCGGGTCCACGCAGTATTTT. The full variable domain, with the rest looked up from reference TRBV7-9 and TRBJ2-3, is DTGVSQNPRHKITKRGQNVTFRCDPISEHNRLYWYRQTLGQGPEFLTYFQNEAQLEKSRLLSDRFSAERPKGSFSTLEIQRTEQGDSAMYLCASSPRGWVVGSTQYFGPGTRLTVL.

This clonotype was recorded many times. The rearrangement links TRBV28 to TRBJ2-3, with D maybe TRBD1 (6 bases). Trimming cost V 6 bases and J 2 bases, with 15 bases left between them. This CDR3 contains 15 residues. Germline V gives CDR1 MDHEN, CDR2 SYDVKM. As DNA, the CDR3 is TGTGCCAGCAGAGGGCAGGGGACCTACACAGATACGCAGTATTTT. It yields the protein CASRGQGTYTDTQYF. The full variable domain, in which reference TRBV28 and TRBJ2-3 provide the parts outside the CDR3, is DVKVTQSSRYLVKRTGEKVFLECVQDMDHENMFWYRQDPGLGLRLIYFSYDVKMKEKGDIPEGYSVSREKKERFSLILESASTNQTSMYLCASRGQGTYTDTQYFGPGTRLTVL.

This rearrangement joins TRBV20-1 to TRBJ2-5; tentatively, D is TRBD1 (6 bases). V was shortened by 6 bases and J by 4 bases, with 15 bases between the two germline ends. CDR3 length equals 13 residues. Germline CDR1 reads DFQATT; CDR2 reads SNEGSKA (reference sequence). The CDR3 sequence is CSAIRTVGETQYF. The CDR3 region has the DNA TGCAGTGCCATTAGGACAGTTGGAGAGACCCAGTACTTC.

The chain links TRBV7-2 to TRBJ2-1, with a tentative D call TRBD1 (6 bases). The V end lost 4 bases, the J end lost 4 bases, and 14 bases lay between the germline ends. The CDR3 runs to 15 residues. Germline-derived CDR1 and CDR2 are SGHTA and FQGNSA. The CDR3, as DNA: TGTGCCAGCAGCTCGGACAGACCGAATTACAATGAGCAGTTCTTC. Translation: CASSSDRPNYNEQFF.

This clonotype was picked up many times. The genes are TRBV20-1 and TRBJ2-1, with D unclear. V was cut by 4 bases and J by 0 bases, with 10 bases left in between. Germline CDR1 and CDR2: DFQATT and SNEGSKA (reference sequence). The CDR3 consists of 14 residues. The CDR3 reads CSATSQSSYNEQFF. The CDR3 DNA sequence: TGCAGTGCTACCTCCCAAAGCTCCTACAATGAGCAGTTCTTC.

The gene calls are TRBV7-9 and TRBJ2-5, with 8 bases fitting TRBD1. With V trimmed by 5 bases and J by 5 bases, 7 bases remained unmatched. The germline V gene has CDR1 SEHNR and CDR2 FQNEAQ (reference sequence). There are 14 residues in the CDR3. The CDR3 spells CASSPRGPIETQYF. The CDR3 DNA sequence: TGTGCCAGCAGCCCCAGGGGGCCCATCGAGACCCAGTACTTC. The full variable domain, completed using reference TRBV7-9 and TRBJ2-5, is DTGVSQNPRHKITKRGQNVTFRCDPISEHNRLYWYRQTLGQGPEFLTYFQNEAQLEKSRLLSDRFSAERPKGSFSTLEIQRTEQGDSAMYLCASSPRGPIETQYFGPGTRLLVL.

In this sample, this clonotype turned up a few times. This sequence joins TRBV4-3 and TRBJ2-1; D may be TRBD1 or TRBD2 (5 bases each). The CDR3 is 16 amino acids. V was trimmed by 1 base and J by 7 bases, leaving 17 bases between them. Germline loops: CDR1 LGHNA, CDR2 YSLEER. The CDR3 protein is CASSQVGGLYVNEQFF. The CDR3 bases are TGCGCCAGCAGCCAAGTTGGGGGTTTGTATGTGAATGAGCAGTTCTTC.

J is TRBJ2-5 and V is TRBV7-9, with 7 bases lining up with TRBD2. The germline V gene has CDR1 SEHNR and CDR2 FQNEAQ (reference sequence). The CDR3 is made up of 14 amino acids. Losses at the gene ends were 2 bases for V and 3 bases for J; bases not matched to a gene: 3. The CDR3 is CASSLMAGEETQYF. CDR3 sequence (DNA): TGTGCCAGCAGCTTAATGGCGGGAGAAGAGACCCAGTACTTC.

The V call is TRBV6-2 or TRBV6-3, the J call TRBJ1-1; 8 bases match TRBD1. CDR3 size: 12 residues. Trimming cost V 5 bases and J 10 bases; bases outside gene matches: 6. In germline, CDR1 is MNHEY, CDR2 SVGEGT. CDR3 DNA sequence: TGTGCCAGCAGTGACGGACAGGGAGGAGCTTTCTTT. It encodes CASSDGQGGAFF.

There are a few counts of this clonotype. V usage is TRBV7-3 and J usage is TRBJ2-1; 8 bases agree with TRBD1. This CDR3 contains 13 residues. After removal of 1 base from V and 8 bases from J, the junction contained 1 base not matched to a gene. The germline CDR1 and CDR2 sequences are SGHTA and FQGTGA. CDR3 coding DNA: TGTGCCAGCAGCTTAATCAGGGGGCATGAGCAGTTCTTC. Amino acid sequence: CASSLIRGHEQFF.

The chain is built from TRBV7-9 and TRBJ2-1; no definite D call. Trimming removed 3 bases at V and 0 bases at J, with 12 bases between. The CDR3 is 16 amino acids. The V gene's germline CDR1 is SEHNR and CDR2 FQNEAQ (reference sequence). The CDR3 sequence is CASSFGVVSSYNEQFF. The CDR3 DNA follows: TGTGCCAGCAGCTTTGGTGTTGTGAGCTCCTACAATGAGCAGTTCTTC.

This clonotype occurred many times. This chain connects TRBV10-3 to TRBJ2-5; 11 bases agree with TRBD2. J gave up 1 base and V 2 bases, and 3 bases lay outside the gene matches. Germline CDR1 and CDR2: ENHRY and SYGVKD. There are 16 residues in the CDR3. The CDR3, as DNA: TGTGCCATCAGTGAGGGACTAGCGGGCAGCCAAGAGACCCAGTACTTC. Translated: CAISEGLAGSQETQYF.

This clonotype came up a few times. The rearrangement uses TRBV20-1 and TRBJ1-1; tentatively, D is TRBD1 (6 bases). From germline, CDR1 is DFQATT and CDR2 SNEGSKA (reference sequence). CDR3 size: 12 residues. The V end lost 3 bases, the J end lost 8 bases, and 13 bases lay between the germline ends. This chain's CDR3 is CSASPAGGEAFF. As DNA, the CDR3 is TGCAGTGCTAGTCCGGCGGGGGGCGAAGCTTTCTTT.

This clonotype was detected only a few times. This rearrangement joins TRBV20-1 to TRBJ2-1, with D possibly TRBD1 on 6 matching bases. CDR3 length equals 11 residues. V was trimmed by 0 bases and J by 12 bases, leaving 9 bases between them. CDR1 and CDR2 from the germline V gene are DFQATT and SNEGSKA (reference sequence). The CDR3 DNA reads TGCAGTGCTAGAGATGGGACACCGCAGTTCTTC. It specifies CSARDGTPQFF.

A few counts support this clonotype. This CDR3 is CSGRQRGGTDTQYF. For the CDR3, the DNA is TGCAGCGGGAGACAACGAGGAGGCACAGATACGCAGTATTTT. V and J are TRBV29-1 and TRBJ2-3; D is uncertain. V lost 7 bases and J 1 base, leaving 15 bases between the germline ends. CDR3 size: 14 residues. CDR1 and CDR2 (germline): SQVTM, ANQGSEA.

This clonotype was seen more than once but under ten times. The gene calls are TRBV5-1 and TRBJ1-1, with TRBD1 matching 9 bases. Germline loops: CDR1 SGHRS, CDR2 YFSETQ. The CDR3 is 15 amino acids. The ends lost 4 bases at V and 4 bases at J; junction bases unmatched: 8. The CDR3 reads CASSGTQGASTEAFF. CDR3 sequence (DNA): TGCGCCAGCAGCGGCACACAGGGGGCTAGCACTGAAGCTTTCTTT.

The V call is TRBV6-2 or TRBV6-3, the J call TRBJ2-7; D call uncertain. Germline lookup yields CDR1 MNHEY and CDR2 SVGEGT. Trimming removed 4 bases from V and 0 bases from J, with 13 bases in between. This CDR3 has 15 amino acids. The CDR3 region is CASSSLGRSSYEQYF. CDR3 sequence (DNA): TGTGCCAGCAGTTCCCTCGGAAGAAGCTCCTACGAGCAGTACTTC.

This clonotype was recorded a few times. CDR3 sequence: CASSYSLAGSQETQYF. Written as DNA, the CDR3 is TGTGCCAGCAGTTACTCCCTAGCGGGAAGTCAAGAGACCCAGTACTTC. The rearrangement links TRBV6-5 to TRBJ2-5; 9 bases map to TRBD2. The CDR3 sequence is 16 residues long. V was clipped by 0 bases and J by 2 bases; unmatched bases: 4. The germline V gene has CDR1 MNHEY and CDR2 SVGAGI.

The J gene is TRBJ1-6, the V gene TRBV6-5; no clear D. This CDR3 is built from 15 residues. Germline V gives CDR1 MNHEY, CDR2 SVGAGI. The V gene lost 2 bases and the J gene lost 4 bases, with 9 bases spanning the gap. The CDR3 sequence: CASSYGLLYNSPLHF. The DNA of the CDR3 is TGTGCCAGCAGTTACGGGTTGTTGTATAATTCACCCCTCCACTTT.

This clonotype was counted only a few times. The chain combines TRBV28 with TRBJ2-7, with D unclear. Trimming cost V 5 bases and J 3 bases, with 11 bases left between them. CDR1 MDHEN and CDR2 SYDVKM come from the germline V gene. The CDR3 extends over 13 amino acids. The CDR3: CASSITVGYEQYF. CDR3 bases: TGTGCCAGCAGTATTACAGTCGGCTACGAGCAGTACTTC. The whole variable domain, filled in from reference TRBV28 and TRBJ2-7, reads DVKVTQSSRYLVKRTGEKVFLECVQDMDHENMFWYRQDPGLGLRLIYFSYDVKMKEKGDIPEGYSVSREKKERFSLILESASTNQTSMYLCASSITVGYEQYFGPGTRLTVT.

This clonotype was found many times. The V and J genes are TRBV4-2 and TRBJ2-7; 7 bases are shared with TRBD2. Trimming at V came to 4 bases and at J to 3 bases, leaving 12 bases not matched to a gene. The length of the CDR3 is 16 residues. Germline CDR1 LGHNA, CDR2 YNFKEQ. The CDR3: CASSRLSTGLLYEQYF. In DNA form, the CDR3 reads TGTGCCAGCAGCCGCCTCTCCACGGGACTACTCTACGAGCAGTACTTC.

This chain links TRBV24-1 with TRBJ2-7; D perhaps matches TRBD1 (5 bases). The germline gives CDR1 KGHDR, CDR2 SFDVKD. The CDR3 has 15 residues. Trimming removed 4 bases from V and 6 bases from J, with 18 bases in between. The CDR3 reads CATSDRQLPRGEQYF. The CDR3, as DNA: TGTGCCACCAGTGACCGACAGCTGCCTAGGGGCGAGCAGTACTTC.